A single sample gave rise to the 3 T cell receptor beta chains below, sequenced in a study of cytomegalovirus exposure and HLA in healthy donors. The PCR made use of 60 Vbeta and 13 Jbeta primers. The table came from immunoSEQ multiplex PCR; TCRdb's copy has only in-frame clones and leaves some out. The data show roughly 170,000 clones, with 77% seen just once and roughly 1.7% held by the top ten. The sample consisted of PBMCs. The origin of the receptors is a woman in her 30s in good health and CMV-seronegative.

The rearrangement links TRBV5-4 to TRBJ2-7; 8 bases match TRBD1. Germline CDR1 reads SGHNT; CDR2 reads YYREEE (reference sequence). V lost 2 bases to trimming and J lost 6 bases; unmatched junction nucleotides: 7. CDR3 size: 14 residues. The CDR3, as DNA: TGTGCCAGCAGCTTAGGACAGGGAGGTAGCGAGCAGTACTTC. The encoded protein is CASSLGQGGSEQYF.

The chain is built from TRBV5-6 and TRBJ2-5, with TRBD2 matching over 9 bases. Germline V gives CDR1 SGHDT, CDR2 YYEEEE. The CDR3 runs 19 residues. Trimming at V came to 4 bases and at J to 4 bases, leaving 20 bases not matched to a gene. The chain's CDR3 is CASSRTSALGFWGRETQYF. In DNA form, the CDR3 reads TGTGCCAGCAGCAGGACTAGCGCATTAGGTTTTTGGGGCCGAGAGACCCAGTACTTC.

The count of this clone is one. The V gene is TRBV7-2, the J gene TRBJ2-2, with 10 bases matching TRBD1. The V and J ends lost 0 bases and 6 bases, in that order; junction bases with no gene match: 7. Germline CDR1 is SGHTA and CDR2 is FQGNSA. The CDR3 sequence is 17 residues long. The CDR3: CASSLATGTGVSGELFF. The CDR3 coding sequence is TGTGCCAGCAGCTTAGCCACCGGGACAGGGGTATCCGGGGAGCTGTTTTTT.